This is a list of T cell receptor beta chains from one sample in a study of cytomegalovirus exposure and HLA in healthy donors. TCRdb's copy holds only in-frame clones and misses some; the assay was immunoSEQ multiplex PCR. The profile shows around 110,000 clones, approximately 67% of them singletons. Sequenced: PBMCs. The source is a man between 18 and 29 years old in good health and CMV-seronegative. Both conserved end residues are trimmed from each CDR3.

v_gene: TRBV5-1; CDR3aa: ASSLAGGSGSYEQY
v_gene: TRBV28; CDR3aa: ASSPTGSSKEKLF
v_gene: TRBV7-9; CDR3aa: ASSLSGEYQPQH
v_gene: TRBV27; CDR3aa: ASSFGLLTEAF
v_gene: TRBV7-9; CDR3aa: ASSGYRDQPQH
v_gene: TRBV9; CDR3aa: ASSPRGLRETQY
v_gene: TRBV28; CDR3aa: ASHSGRAPYEQY
v_gene: TRBV5-1; CDR3aa: ASNSGGGGGYEQY
v_gene: TRBV7-9; CDR3aa: ASSLAGELAGELF
v_gene: TRBV30; CDR3aa: AWSTGGTIYEQY
v_gene: TRBV5-1; CDR3aa: ASSLAGVYNEQF
v_gene: TRBV20-1; CDR3aa: SAHYRGYT
v_gene: TRBV5-1; CDR3aa: ASSLMAGGEDEQF
v_gene: TRBV6-1; CDR3aa: ASSESSLSTDTQY
v_gene: TRBV7-9; CDR3aa: ASSYQALSGNTIY
v_gene: TRBV2; CDR3aa: ATGDRFYQPQH
v_gene: TRBV11-2; CDR3aa: ASSFDRGLVSYGYT
v_gene: TRBV6-5; CDR3aa: ASSSTTSGASYEQY
v_gene: TRBV6-1; CDR3aa: ASGGSPEDTQY
v_gene: TRBV18; CDR3aa: ASSSWGLDNEQF
v_gene: TRBV29-1; CDR3aa: SVDSLVENTIY
v_gene: TRBV28; CDR3aa: ASSSGGRYEQY
v_gene: TRBV5-4; CDR3aa: ASSLTDNSPLH
v_gene: TRBV28; CDR3aa: ASTTTKTYQPQH
v_gene: TRBV7-9; CDR3aa: ATRGIAMNTGELF